The T cell receptor (beta chain) described here comes from a study of CD8+ T cells in alopecia areata. On the study more broadly: A 6-month off-drug phase came after tofacitinib, which had lasted 6 to 18 months. The study, taken as a whole, reports: Between patients, shared TCR sequences were less clear than in mice. This was possibly due in part to HLA diversity in the patient population.

Patients with alopecia areata provided lesional scalp punch biopsies as well as peripheral blood. On this clone itself: Antigen: not known.

As the sequencing template, cDNA was produced by extracting RNA and reverse transcribing it. Assay used: immunoSEQ multiplex PCR; TCRdb lists only in-frame clones, some missing. The sample lists some 120,000 clones, roughly 58% occurring once. The CDR3 runs to 13 residues. Trimming at V came to 9 bases and at J to 4 bases, leaving 5 bases not matched to a gene. Germline assignment: CDR1 LNHDA and CDR2 SQIVND (reference sequence). The rearrangement uses TRBV19 and TRBJ2-2; TRBD1 matches at 7 bases. This clonotype was sampled from a human donor with alopecia areata. The starting material was CD4+ T cells sorted from blood, obtained at week 0. CDR3 amino acids: CASGTETTGELFF. The CDR3 DNA reads as TGTGCCAGCGGGACAGAAACCACCGGGGAGCTGTTTTTT.